The 22 T cell receptor beta chains below all came from one sample that was sequenced in a study of blood T cell repertoires in COVID-19. The data were produced by immunoSEQ multiplex PCR, yet TCRdb's version contains in-frame clones alone and is incomplete. The sample has over 200,000 clones, approximately 90% seen once. The sample consisted of PBMCs or T cells enriched from blood (not recorded which). All receptors derive from a man between 25 and 39 years old who had recovered from COVID-19.

The chain recombines TRBV28 with TRBJ2-3; D may be TRBD2 (6 bases). Germline-derived CDR1 and CDR2 are MDHEN and SYDVKM. V was cut by 3 bases and J by 3 bases, with 13 bases left in between. The CDR3 extends over 15 amino acids. This CDR3 is CASSFFGRSTDTQYF. CDR3 nucleotides: TGTGCCAGCAGTTTTTTTGGGAGGAGTACAGATACGCAGTATTTT. The full variable domain, with the rest looked up from reference TRBV28 and TRBJ2-3, is DVKVTQSSRYLVKRTGEKVFLECVQDMDHENMFWYRQDPGLGLRLIYFSYDVKMKEKGDIPEGYSVSREKKERFSLILESASTNQTSMYLCASSFFGRSTDTQYFGPGTRLTVL.

The chain employs TRBV30 and TRBJ2-2, with 9 bases aligning to TRBD1. The CDR3 is made up of 19 amino acids. The trim removed 3 bases at V and 7 bases at J, leaving 21 bases unmatched. The germline V gene has CDR1 GTSNPN and CDR2 SVGIG (reference sequence). CDR3 sequence: CAWRNYKGQGPRGVGELFF. The CDR3 nucleotides are TGTGCCTGGAGAAACTACAAAGGACAGGGGCCGCGAGGGGTCGGGGAGCTGTTTTTT.

The chain combines TRBV2 with TRBJ2-3, with a possible D match to TRBD1 (5 bases). V lost 5 bases, J lost 5 bases, and 14 bases lay in between. The germline V gene encodes CDR1 SNHLY and CDR2 FYNNEI. The CDR3 is made up of 14 amino acids. CDR3 nucleotide sequence: TGTGCCAGCAGTCCAGACTGGGGCCGAGATACGCAGTATTTT. Residues: CASSPDWGRDTQYF.

This clone appeared a few times. The CDR3 is CASSSGTGVNSPLHF. The CDR3 DNA is TGTGCCAGCAGTTCCGGGACAGGGGTGAATTCACCCCTCCACTTT. The chain is built from TRBV27 and TRBJ1-6; 10 bases are shared with TRBD1. The CDR3 covers 15 residues. Losses at the gene ends were 4 bases for V and 7 bases for J; bases not matched to a gene: 4. Germline V gene data show CDR1 as MNHEY and CDR2 as SMNVEV (reference sequence).

As regards this clone: The sample carries other DNA sequences with the same CDR3. The chain employs TRBV18 and TRBJ1-5, with D unresolved. V was trimmed by 3 bases and J by 4 bases, leaving 7 bases between them. Germline CDR1 is KGHSH and CDR2 is LQKENI. The CDR3 totals 13 residues. Here the CDR3 reads CASSPSGNQPQHF. The CDR3 DNA reads TGTGCCAGCTCACCTTCGGGGAATCAGCCCCAGCATTTT.

The chain couples TRBV14 to TRBJ1-6, with a weak D call TRBD1 (6 bases). Germline V lookup: CDR1 SGHDN, CDR2 FVKESK. The CDR3 runs to 22 residues. Trimming left V 4 bases short and J 10 bases short, with 38 bases between. CDR3 coding DNA: TGTGCCAGCAGCCCCTGTTGGGGAGGGGTACAATCTCCTATAGGGGGAGGGTCACCCCTCCACTTT. Its translation is CASSPCWGGVQSPIGGGSPLHF.

The rearrangement links TRBV6-5 to TRBJ1-5; D gene uncertain. V was pared by 4 bases and J by 0 bases, with 7 bases between. This CDR3 has 14 residues. Germline CDR1 MNHEY, CDR2 SVGAGI. CDR3 bases: TGTGCCAGCAGTTCCTCGAGTAGCAATCAGCCCCAGCATTTT. Translated, it gives CASSSSSSNQPQHF.

The chain couples TRBV10-1 to TRBJ2-1; a possible D gene is TRBD2 (5 bases). The germline V and J ends were trimmed by 10 bases and 7 bases, with 14 bases remaining between them. The germline V gene encodes CDR1 WNHNN and CDR2 SYGVQD (reference sequence). This CDR3 region has 12 residues. The CDR3 loop reads CATPTGGNEQFF. CDR3 DNA sequence: TGCGCCACCCCCACCGGCGGGAATGAGCAGTTCTTC.

The CDR3 region is CASRGPGATNEKLFF. As DNA, the CDR3 is TGTGCCAGCAGAGGCCCAGGGGCAACTAATGAAAAACTGTTTTTT. The V gene is TRBV27, the J gene TRBJ1-4; D might be TRBD1 (6 bases). The germline CDR1 and CDR2 sequences are MNHEY and SMNVEV (reference sequence). V was shortened by 6 bases and J by 0 bases, with 11 bases between the two germline ends. This CDR3 is 15 amino acids long.

This chain joins TRBV18 and TRBJ1-1; the D gene is possibly TRBD1 (5 bases). CDR1 is KGHSH and CDR2 is LQKENI in the germline V gene. Deletions cut 2 bases from V and 3 bases from J, with 16 bases between. The CDR3 has 16 amino acids. The CDR3 protein is CASSPFLGGSDTEAFF. In DNA, the CDR3 is TGTGCCAGCTCACCATTTTTGGGGGGGTCCGACACTGAAGCTTTCTTT.

The V gene is TRBV19, the J gene TRBJ2-1; weak D call: TRBD1 (6 bases). The V end lost 8 bases, the J end lost 1 base, and 24 bases lay between the germline ends. This CDR3 region has 18 residues. Germline V gives CDR1 LNHDA, CDR2 SQIVND (reference sequence). CDR3 loop: CASGCLRTATPSYNEQFF. In DNA, the CDR3 is TGTGCCAGTGGCTGCCTAAGGACAGCCACCCCGTCCTACAATGAGCAGTTCTTC.

The chain combines TRBV12-2 with TRBJ1-1; TRBD1 was called by the table and not checked on the DNA. TRBV12-2 represents a pseudogene. The CDR3 contains 12 residues. CDR3 amino acids: CASRLVRPEAFF. CDR3 nucleotide sequence: TGTGCAAGTCGCTTAGTCAGGCCAGAAGCTTTCTTT.

V gene TRBV6-5 combines with J gene TRBJ2-1; D might be TRBD2 (5 bases). V was clipped by 5 bases and J by 0 bases, with 11 bases between them. Germline CDR1 MNHEY, CDR2 SVGAGI. The CDR3 consists of 15 residues. The CDR3 is CASSNLRGSYNEQFF. The CDR3 nucleotides read TGTGCCAGCAGTAACCTCCGGGGCTCCTACAATGAGCAGTTCTTC.

Points on this clone: Other DNA sequences from this sample encode an identical CDR3 as well. The chain is built from TRBV7-2 and TRBJ2-7; the match to TRBD2 covers 8 bases. CDR1 and CDR2 from the germline V gene are SGHTA and FQGNSA. The CDR3 is 14 amino acids. V was pared by 3 bases and J by 0 bases, with 1 base of the junction left unmatched. The CDR3, as DNA: TGTGCCAGCAGCTTGAGCGGGAGCTCCTACGAGCAGTACTTC. Residues: CASSLSGSSYEQYF. Supplemented by reference TRBV7-2 and TRBJ2-7, the full variable domain reads GAGVSQSPSNKVTEKGKDVELRCDPISGHTALYWYRQSLGQGLEFLIYFQGNSAPDKSGLPSDRFSAERTGGSVSTLTIQRTQQEDSAVYLCASSLSGSSYEQYFGPGTRLTVT.

The chain combines TRBV9 with TRBJ1-4; possible D gene TRBD1, 5 bases. V lost 7 bases to trimming and J lost 8 bases, with 15 bases between them. From germline, CDR1 is SGDLS and CDR2 YYNGEE. CDR3 length equals 13 residues. The CDR3 sequence is CASAAGVGEKLFF. In DNA form, the CDR3 reads TGTGCCAGCGCCGCGGGGGTGGGAGAAAAACTGTTTTTT.

This chain links TRBV19 with TRBJ1-4, with D possibly TRBD1 on 5 matching bases. V was shortened by 5 bases and J by 7 bases, with 20 bases between the two germline ends. The CDR3 contains 16 residues. Germline CDR1 is LNHDA and CDR2 is SQIVND (reference sequence). Written as DNA, the CDR3 is TGTGCCAGTAGTTCATTTGGTCGGGGGATGGGTGAAAAACTGTTTTTT. Translation: CASSSFGRGMGEKLFF. Variable domain in full (rest from reference TRBV19 and TRBJ1-4): DGGITQSPKYLFRKEGQNVTLSCEQNLNHDAMYWYRQDPGQGLRLIYYSQIVNDFQKGDIAEGYSVSREKKESFPLTVTSAQKNPTAFYLCASSSFGRGMGEKLFFGSGTQLSVL.

V gene TRBV5-1 combines with J gene TRBJ2-6; 7 bases agree with TRBD1. Germline CDR1 is SGHRS and CDR2 is YFSETQ. There are 17 residues in the CDR3. Trimming took 3 bases from V and 1 from J; bases not matched to a gene: 7. CDR3 protein: CASSSFSTGSGANVLTF. The CDR3 nucleotides read TGCGCCAGCAGCTCATTCTCGACAGGGTCTGGGGCCAACGTCCTGACTTTC.

The chain has TRBV6-5 and TRBJ1-3; 8 bases are a match to TRBD1. V lost 0 bases and J lost 3; bases outside the gene matches: 4. CDR3 length equals 16 residues. CDR1 and CDR2 (germline): MNHEY, SVGAGI. CDR3 in amino acids: CASSYSRDRLGNTIYF. CDR3 DNA sequence: TGTGCCAGCAGTTACTCCCGGGACAGGCTTGGAAACACCATATATTTT.

The chain uses TRBV30 and TRBJ1-4, with no clear D. Trimming took 4 bases from V and 7 from J, leaving 25 bases between them. The CDR3 runs to 17 residues. In germline, CDR1 is GTSNPN, CDR2 SVGIG (reference sequence). This CDR3 reads CAWTSERVSGRLEKLFF. The CDR3 DNA is TGTGCCTGGACGAGTGAGCGGGTATCAGGTCGTCTTGAAAAACTGTTTTTT.

The rearrangement links TRBV2 to TRBJ1-6; TRBD1 agrees at 8 bases. Trimming cost V 9 bases and J 9 bases; bases outside gene matches: 10. CDR3 length: 14 amino acids. Germline CDR1 is SNHLY and CDR2 is FYNNEI. CDR3: CASRIDRGTSPLHF. CDR3 sequence (DNA): TGTGCCAGTAGAATCGACAGGGGTACTTCACCCCTCCACTTT.

The chain couples TRBV3-1 (or the pseudogene TRBV3-2) to TRBJ1-1; a possible D gene is TRBD1 (5 bases). CDR1 LGHDT and CDR2 YNNKEL come from the germline V gene (reference sequence). The CDR3 consists of 13 residues. V shed 0 bases and J shed 9 bases, with 11 bases lying between them. CDR3 bases: TGTGCCAGCAGCCAAGATTGGGCAGGGAAAGCTTTCTTT. It codes for CASSQDWAGKAFF.

The chain is built from TRBV4-2 and TRBJ1-2; D uncertain. The ends were cut back, 1 base at V and 6 bases at J, with 9 bases in the middle. Germline V gives CDR1 LGHNA, CDR2 YNFKEQ. The CDR3 runs 13 residues. CDR3: CASSQGTANGYTF. CDR3 coding DNA: TGTGCCAGCAGCCAAGGAACAGCCAATGGCTACACCTTC.